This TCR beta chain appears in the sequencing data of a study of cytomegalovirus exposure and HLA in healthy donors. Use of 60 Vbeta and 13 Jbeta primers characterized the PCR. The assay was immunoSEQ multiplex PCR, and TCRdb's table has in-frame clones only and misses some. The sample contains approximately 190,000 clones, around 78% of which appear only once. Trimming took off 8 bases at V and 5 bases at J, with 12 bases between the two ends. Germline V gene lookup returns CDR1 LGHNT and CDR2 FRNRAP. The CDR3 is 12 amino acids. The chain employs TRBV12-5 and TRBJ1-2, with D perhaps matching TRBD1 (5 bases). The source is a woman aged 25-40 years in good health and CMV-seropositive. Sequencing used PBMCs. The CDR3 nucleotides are TGTGCTAGTCAGGGTAGTCAATATGGCTACACCTTC. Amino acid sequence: CASQGSQYGYTF.